The entry below describes one TCR beta chain. Profiled with immunoSEQ multiplex PCR; TCRdb holds only in-frame clones, not every one. The sample records 100,000 or so clones, almost 85% being singletons. This specimen belongs to a study of blood T cell repertoires in COVID-19. The CDR3 is 17 residues long. The J segment lost 3 bases and the V segment lost 0 bases, leaving 8 bases of the junction unmatched. CDR1 and CDR2 from the germline V gene are SGHRS and YFSETQ. The V and J genes are TRBV5-1 and TRBJ2-2; 7 bases align to TRBD2. The clonotype comes from a man aged 50 to 59 with active or convalescent COVID-19. The source material was peripheral blood. CDR3 amino acids: CASSLAGGGGDTGELFF. CDR3 nucleotides: TGCGCCAGCAGCTTGGCCGGCGGCGGGGGAGACACCGGGGAGCTGTTTTTT.